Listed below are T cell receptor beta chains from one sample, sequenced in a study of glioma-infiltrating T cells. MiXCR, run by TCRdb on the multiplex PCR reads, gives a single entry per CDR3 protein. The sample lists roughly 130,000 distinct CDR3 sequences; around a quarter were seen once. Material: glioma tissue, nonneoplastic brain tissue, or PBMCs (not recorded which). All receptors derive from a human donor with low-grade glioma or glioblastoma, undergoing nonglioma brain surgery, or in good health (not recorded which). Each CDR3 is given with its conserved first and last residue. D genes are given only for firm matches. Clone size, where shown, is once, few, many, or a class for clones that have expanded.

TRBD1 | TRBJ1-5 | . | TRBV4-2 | TGTGCCAGCAGCCAAGGGGGGCAGGGGGCGAGCGATCAGCCCCAGCATTTT | CASSQGGQGASDQPQHF
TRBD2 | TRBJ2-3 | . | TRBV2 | TGTGCCAGCAGTGATCTGCGGGGGGGCGGACATACGCAGTATTTT | CASSDLRGGGHTQYF
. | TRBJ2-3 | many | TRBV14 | TGTGCCAGCAGCCCAGACCATATGGATACGCAGTATTTT | CASSPDHMDTQYF
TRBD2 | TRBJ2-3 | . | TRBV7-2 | TGTGCCAGCAGCAACGGACTAGCGGGGCTTACAGATACGCAGTATTTT | CASSNGLAGLTDTQYF
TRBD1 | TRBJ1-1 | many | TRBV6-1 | TGTGCCAGCAGTCCCCCGGGACAGGGAAAAGCTTTCTTT | CASSPPGQGKAFF
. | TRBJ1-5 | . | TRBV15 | TGTGCCACCAGCAGAGATTTGATAGGGACGGAGAGGCAGCCCCAGCATTTT | CATSRDLIGTERQPQHF
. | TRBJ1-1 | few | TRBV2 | TGTGCCAGCAGCGGGGAGGGTGAAGCTTTCTTT | CASSGEGEAFF
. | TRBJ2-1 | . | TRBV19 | TGTGCCAGTAGTATAACGTCCTACAATGAGCAGTTCTTC | CASSITSYNEQFF
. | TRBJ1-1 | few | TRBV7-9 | TGTGCCAGCAGCATCGTACCCCAGAATCGAGCTTTCTTT | CASSIVPQNRAFF
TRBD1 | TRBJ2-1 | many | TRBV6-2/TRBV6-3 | TGTGCCAGCCTCCGGACAGGGGGGGACAATGAGCAGTTCTTC | CASLRTGGDNEQFF
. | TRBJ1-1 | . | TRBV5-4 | TGTGCCAGCAGAACGACCGGTAGGGAGACTGAAGCTTTCTTT | CASRTTGRETEAFF
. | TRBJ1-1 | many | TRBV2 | TGTGCCAGCAGTGAATTTTACAGGAACACTGAAGCTTTCTTT | CASSEFYRNTEAFF
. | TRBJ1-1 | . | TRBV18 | TGTGCCAGCTCACCGGGGTTATCGGTCGCTGAAGCTTTCTTT | CASSPGLSVAEAFF
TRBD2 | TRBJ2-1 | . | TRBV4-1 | TGCGCCAGCAGCCAACATAGCGGGGGGGGCTCCTACAATGAGCAGTTCTTC | CASSQHSGGGSYNEQFF
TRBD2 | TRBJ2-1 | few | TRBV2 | TGTGCCAGCAGGGAACTAGCGGGGGACCACAATGAGCAGTTCTTC | CASRELAGDHNEQFF
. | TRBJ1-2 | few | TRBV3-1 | TGTGCCAGCAGCCAAGGGGGCTATGGCTACACCTTC | CASSQGGYGYTF
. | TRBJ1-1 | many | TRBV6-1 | TGTGCCAGTACCCAGGGGCGTTGGACTGAAGCTTTCTTT | CASTQGRWTEAFF
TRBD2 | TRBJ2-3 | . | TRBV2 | TGCGCCAGCAGTGAGACCGGACTAGCGGGGGATCCTAGCACAGATACGCAGTATTTT | CASSETGLAGDPSTDTQYF
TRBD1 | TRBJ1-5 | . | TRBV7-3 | TGTGCCAGCAGCCCCGACAGGGCCCCCTCGCCCCAGCATTTT | CASSPDRAPSPQHF
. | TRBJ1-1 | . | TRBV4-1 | TGCGCCAGCAGCCATGGGGCTCACCGAGGGGGCACTGAAGCTTTCTTT | CASSHGAHRGGTEAFF
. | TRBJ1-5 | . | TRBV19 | TGTGCCAGTAGGGAACAACGTTATAGCAATCAGCCCCAGCATTTT | CASREQRYSNQPQHF
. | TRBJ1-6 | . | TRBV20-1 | TGCAGTGCTCCTTTCAGGGAGCGTAATTCACCCCTCCACTTT | CSAPFRERNSPLHF
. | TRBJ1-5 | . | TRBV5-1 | TGCGCCAGCAGCCCGGGGGACGCTAGCAATCAGCCCCAGCATTTT | CASSPGDASNQPQHF
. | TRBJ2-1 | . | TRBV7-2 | TGTGCCAGCAGCTTAATTGCTTCCTACAATGAGCAGTTCTTC | CASSLIASYNEQFF
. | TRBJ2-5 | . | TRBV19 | TGTGCCAGTAGCTTTGAGGTTAGGTCGGAGACCCAGTACTTC | CASSFEVRSETQYF
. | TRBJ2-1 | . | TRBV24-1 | TGTGCCACCTCTACCAGAACCCGGGACTCCAACAATGAGCAGTTCTTC | CATSTRTRDSNNEQFF
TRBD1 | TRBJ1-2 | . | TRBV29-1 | TGCAGCGTTGATCGTGGGACAGCGGACTATGGCTACACCTTC | CSVDRGTADYGYTF
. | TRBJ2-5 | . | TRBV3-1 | TGTGCCAGCAGCCAAATATTTGAGACCCAGTACTTC | CASSQIFETQYF
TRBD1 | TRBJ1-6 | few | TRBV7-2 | TGTGCCAGCAACAGGGGGGGGAATGCCTCACCCCTCCACTTT | CASNRGGNASPLHF
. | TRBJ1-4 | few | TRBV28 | TGTGCCAGCATCGGGCAGGGCCATCGCTTCAATGAAAAACTGTTTTTT | CASIGQGHRFNEKLFF
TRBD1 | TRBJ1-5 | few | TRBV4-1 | TGCGCCAGCAGCCAAGATGCAGGGGGTGGTCAGCCCCAGCATTTT | CASSQDAGGGQPQHF
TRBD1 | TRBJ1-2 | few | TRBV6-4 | TGTGCCAGCAGTGACCTTCGGGACAGGGGGTCGTATGGCTACACCTTC | CASSDLRDRGSYGYTF
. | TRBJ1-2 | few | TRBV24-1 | TGTGCCACCAGTGATGACGACTATGGCTACACCTTC | CATSDDDYGYTF
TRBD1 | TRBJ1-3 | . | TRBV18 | TGTGCCAGCTCGACAGGGGCCGGAAACACCATATATTTT | CASSTGAGNTIYF
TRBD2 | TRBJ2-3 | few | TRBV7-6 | TGTGCCAGCAGATCCGGACTAGGGCCAGATACGCAGTATTTT | CASRSGLGPDTQYF
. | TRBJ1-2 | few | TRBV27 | TGTGCCAGCAGCTTGGTGGACTCCCCGGATGGCTACACCTTC | CASSLVDSPDGYTF
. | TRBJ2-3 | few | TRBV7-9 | TGTGCCAGCAGCTTAGGGATGACACCTACTAGCACAGATACGCAGTATTTT | CASSLGMTPTSTDTQYF
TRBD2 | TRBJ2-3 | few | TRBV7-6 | TGTGCTAGCAGCCAAGGACTAGCGGGGGGGCAGTATTTT | CASSQGLAGGQYF
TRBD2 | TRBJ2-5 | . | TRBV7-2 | TGTGCAAGCAGCTTTAGCGGGGGGGCCAGGGAGACCCAGTACTTC | CASSFSGGARETQYF
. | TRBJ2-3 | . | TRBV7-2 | TGTGCCAGCAGCCCAGGGGGACTCAGCACAGATACGCAGTATTTT | CASSPGGLSTDTQYF
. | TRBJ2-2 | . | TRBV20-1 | TGCAGTGCTAGAGAGGGCGGGGGCCCCTTGGGCGGGGAGCTGTTTTTT | CSAREGGGPLGGELFF
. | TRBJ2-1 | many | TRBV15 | TGTGCCACCAGCAGAGATGGGGAGCGGAGAAAAGAGCAGTTCTTC | CATSRDGERRKEQFF
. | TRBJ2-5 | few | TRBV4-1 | TGCGCCAGCAGCCGGCCCGGACGGGGCGTGGAGACCCAGTACTTC | CASSRPGRGVETQYF
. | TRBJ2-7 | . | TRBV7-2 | TGTGCCAGGTCTATACCTGACCGGGACCACGACACCTACGAGCAGTACTTC | CARSIPDRDHDTYEQYF
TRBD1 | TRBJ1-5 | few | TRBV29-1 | TGCAGCGTTGTTTACGCTGTGGGACAGGCTAATAGCAATCAGCCCCAGCATTTT | CSVVYAVGQANSNQPQHF
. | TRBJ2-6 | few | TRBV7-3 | TGTGCCAGCACCTGGGGCGCCTCTGGGGCCAACGTCCTGACTTTC | CASTWGASGANVLTF
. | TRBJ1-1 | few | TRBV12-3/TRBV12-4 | TGTGCCAGCAGTTTGGCCTGGAACACTGAAGCTTTCTTT | CASSLAWNTEAFF
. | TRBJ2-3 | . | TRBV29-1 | TGCAGCGTCCCGGGGGGTAGGGACAGTAGCACAGATACGCAGTATTTT | CSVPGGRDSSTDTQYF
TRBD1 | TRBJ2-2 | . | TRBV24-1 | TGTGCCACCAGTGACCCTGGACAGGGGAACACCGGGGAGCTGTTTTTT | CATSDPGQGNTGELFF